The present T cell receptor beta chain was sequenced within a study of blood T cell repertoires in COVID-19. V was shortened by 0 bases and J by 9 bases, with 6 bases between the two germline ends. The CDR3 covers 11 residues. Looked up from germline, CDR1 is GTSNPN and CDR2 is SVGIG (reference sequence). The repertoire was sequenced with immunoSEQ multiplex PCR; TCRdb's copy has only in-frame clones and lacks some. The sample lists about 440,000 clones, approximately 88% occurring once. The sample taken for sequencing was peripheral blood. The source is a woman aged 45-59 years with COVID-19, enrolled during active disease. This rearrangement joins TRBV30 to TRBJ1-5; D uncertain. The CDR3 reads CAWSVAGPQHF. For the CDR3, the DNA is TGTGCCTGGAGTGTAGCGGGGCCCCAGCATTTT.